A single sample gave rise to the 3 T cell receptor beta chains below, sequenced in a study of glioma-infiltrating T cells after dendritic cell vaccination. Measured with immunoSEQ multiplex PCR; TCRdb has only the in-frame clones, and not every one. Seen here are approximately 90,000 clones, over 75% observed once, and the top ten hold around 3%. The sample consisted of blood, taken before dendritic cell vaccination. These receptors were taken from a human donor with glioblastoma.

This rearrangement joins TRBV5-1 to TRBJ2-7; no clear D gene. This CDR3 comprises 14 residues. Germline V lookup: CDR1 SGHRS, CDR2 YFSETQ. V lost 0 bases to trimming and J lost 4 bases, with 11 bases between them. The CDR3 coding sequence is TGCGCCAGCAGCTTGGCCCCGGTTCTGTACGAGCAGTACTTC. Protein: CASSLAPVLYEQYF.

This chain connects TRBV7-3 to TRBJ2-3, with D maybe TRBD2 (6 bases). Germline CDR1 reads SGHTA; CDR2 reads FQGTGA. V dropped 5 bases and J dropped 6 bases, with 18 bases sitting between them. This CDR3 region has 15 residues. The CDR3 here is CASSPVGGMADTQYF. CDR3 nucleotide sequence: TGTGCCAGCAGCCCGGTCGGCGGGATGGCGGATACGCAGTATTTT.

This chain joins TRBV18 and TRBJ2-2, with 9 bases fitting TRBD1. The germline gives CDR1 KGHSH, CDR2 LQKENI. This CDR3 spans 18 amino acids. Trimming at V came to 1 base and at J to 1 base, leaving 7 bases not matched to a gene. CDR3 amino acids: CASSPRHGTGRNTGELFF. The CDR3, as DNA: TGTGCCAGCTCACCACGACATGGGACAGGGAGGAACACCGGGGAGCTGTTTTTT. Looking up the rest from reference TRBV18 and TRBJ2-2 gives the full variable domain: NAGVMQNPRHLVRRRGQEARLRCSPMKGHSHVYWYRQLPEEGLKFMVYLQKENIIDESGMPKERFSAEFPKEGPSILRIQQVVRGDSAAYFCASSPRHGTGRNTGELFFGEGSRLTVL.